The clone carrying this T cell receptor (beta chain) was seen a single time. In germline, CDR1 is SGHNT, CDR2 YYREEE (reference sequence). V lost 0 bases, J lost 0 bases, and 12 bases lay in between. This CDR3 comprises 16 residues. The data were obtained in a study of blood T cell repertoires in COVID-19. Here immunoSEQ multiplex PCR was the method, and the copy in TCRdb shows in-frame clones only, minus some. Of 170,000 or so clones in the sample, roughly 83% were seen once. The sequence derives from a woman aged 60 to 75 with acute or convalescent COVID-19. Specimen: peripheral blood. V usage is TRBV5-4 and J usage is TRBJ1-1, with TRBD1 as a possible D gene (5 bases). CDR3 coding DNA: TGTGCCAGCAGCTTGGATAAAGCAGGGCTGAACACTGAAGCTTTCTTT. It specifies CASSLDKAGLNTEAFF.